The TCR beta chain described here comes from a study of lymphopenia after photon versus proton radiotherapy. Only in-frame clones appear in the TCRdb table, and some are missing; sequencing was by immunoSEQ multiplex PCR. The sample holds about 8,000 clones; roughly nine tenths are singletons and the top ten take approximately 3%. A word on this clone: The antigen remains undetermined.

CDR1 is SGDLS and CDR2 is YYNGEE in the germline V gene. The CDR3 is 16 residues long. Deletions cut 3 bases from V and 2 bases from J, with 18 bases between. Points from the study as a whole: Post-nadir TCR diversity decline inversely tracked overall survival among those who died. After lymphocyte nadir, photon-treated repertoires showed oligoclonal expansion, especially CD8+ Temra.

The sequencing used peripheral blood, collected from a patient treated with photon-based radiotherapy. The clonotype was recovered from a woman aged 70-85 years with pancreatic cancer. The V call is TRBV9, the J call TRBJ2-7; D may correspond to TRBD1 or TRBD2 (5 bases each). The CDR3 DNA is TGTGCCAGCAGCGCCGGGGCTCCCAACGGGGCCTACGAGCAGTACTTC. Its protein product is CASSAGAPNGAYEQYF.